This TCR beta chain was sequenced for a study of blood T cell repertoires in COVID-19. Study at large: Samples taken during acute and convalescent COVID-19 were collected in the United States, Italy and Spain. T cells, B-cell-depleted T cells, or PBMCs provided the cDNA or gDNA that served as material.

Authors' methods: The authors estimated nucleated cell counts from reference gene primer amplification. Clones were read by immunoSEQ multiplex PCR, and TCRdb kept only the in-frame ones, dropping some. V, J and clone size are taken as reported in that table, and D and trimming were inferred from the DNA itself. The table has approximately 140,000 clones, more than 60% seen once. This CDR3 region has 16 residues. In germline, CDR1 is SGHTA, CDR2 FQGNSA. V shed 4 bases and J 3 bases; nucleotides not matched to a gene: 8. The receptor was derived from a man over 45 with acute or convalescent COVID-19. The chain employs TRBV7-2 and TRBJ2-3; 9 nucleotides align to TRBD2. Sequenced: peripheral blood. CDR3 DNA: TGTGCCAGCAGCTCGCGACTAGCGGTGATTACAGATACGCAGTATTTT. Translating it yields CASSSRLAVITDTQYF.